This T cell receptor (beta chain) originates from a study of OX40 agonist ivuxolimab in advanced cancers. Study overall: Dose-escalation patients' cancers were hepatocellular carcinoma, melanoma, renal cell or head and neck cancer. Antecedent anti-PD-1, anti-PD-L1 or anti-CTLA-4 therapy was permissible, with roughly 40% having received some.

CDR1 is MGHRA, CDR2 YSYEKL, per germline. The CDR3 sequence is 13 residues long. V was shortened by 2 bases and J by 13 bases, with 15 bases between the two germline ends. TCRdb keeps only in-frame clones here, not all; method: immunoSEQ multiplex PCR. The sample lists approximately 58,000 clones, 70% to 90% seen once, with 4.7% in the top ten. The receptor's source is an adult with an advanced solid tumor such as melanoma, head and neck, liver or kidney cancer. The chain is built from TRBV4-1 and TRBJ2-1, with D hard to call. The sample was CD4+ or CD8+ T cells sorted from blood, taken in a trial of the OX40 agonist ivuxolimab. Here the CDR3 DNA reads TGCGCCAGCAGCCAAAGCATTCCAAGGGAACAGTTCTTC. Amino acids: CASSQSIPREQFF.